The clone carrying this T cell receptor beta chain was recorded at least ten times. Its antigen is currently unknown. The diagnoses drew upon clinical symptoms, serum thyroxine and TRAb, thyroid ultrasound and orbital computed tomography. There are 13 residues in the CDR3. The germline CDR1 and CDR2 sequences are ENHRY and SYGVKD. V was cut by 4 bases and J by 4 bases, with 10 bases left in between. This sample is part of a study of T cells in Graves' hyperthyroidism and ophthalmopathy. The study's findings and limits: Separating ophthalmopathy from stable hyperthyroidism was achieved by a 13 V-J model.

TCR beta CDR3 sequences were amplified from RNA transcripts. HTBI primers were the set used in a first-round RT-PCR of the TCR CDR3. One entry per CDR3 protein results from TCRdb running MiXCR on the multiplex PCR reads. The data show 500,000 to 600,000 distinct CDR3 sequences, with approximately 44% seen just once and roughly 8.2% held by the top ten. This chain links TRBV10-3 with TRBJ2-5; D might be TRBD2 (5 bases). This receptor was identified in a woman aged 18-29 years with Graves' hyperthyroidism. The sample comprised peripheral blood or thyroid tissue (not recorded which). The CDR3 region is CAISAAERETQYF. The CDR3 DNA reads as TGTGCCATCAGTGCAGCGGAAAGAGAGACCCAGTACTTC.